The present TCR beta chain was sequenced within a study of blood T cells in healthy people across ages. This clonotype was found a few times. Its antigen is currently unknown. Overall study results and limits: Underestimates were what the diversity estimates from one million T cells were considered to be. Aged donors had fewer naive CD4+ cells and lower diversity than long-lived donors.

Together with a sample-barcoded 5' primer, a J-beta primer mix was included in a second PCR lasting about 6 to 12 cycles. All cDNA molecules were each tagged by a template-switch adaptor with 12 random nucleotides. TCRdb re-called the 5' RACE reads with MiXCR, one entry per CDR3 protein. The table shows about 1 million distinct CDR3 sequences, with over 35% occurring only once. Trimming shortened V by 0 bases and J by 7 bases, and 10 bases separated the two germline ends. CDR1 is SQVTM and CDR2 is ANQGSEA in the germline V gene. The CDR3 consists of 13 residues. Sequences were obtained from blood. The receptor was isolated from a woman aged 60-75 years in good health. V and J are TRBV29-1 and TRBJ2-1; D unresolved. In DNA form, the CDR3 reads TGCAGCGTTGAAGATGGTACCAAGAATGAGCAGTTCTTC. Protein sequence: CSVEDGTKNEQFF.